Following are 2 T cell receptor beta chains from one sample sequenced in a study of Ad26.COV2.S vaccination and SARS-CoV-2 variants. Method: immunoSEQ multiplex PCR; TCRdb's copy keeps in-frame clones and lacks some. The table lists fewer than 900,000 clones, approximately 88% of them singletons, with around 1.4% in the top ten. Specified treatment: around 19 received Ad26.COV2.S at low or high dose, single or two shots; about 5 received placebo; per-sample allocation not given. Specimens were obtained on day 63 following the first vaccine or placebo injection. The sample here was peripheral blood, taken in a trial of Ad26.COV2.S vaccine versus placebo. These receptors came from a person between 18 and 59 years old who received the Ad26.COV2.S COVID-19 vaccine or a placebo.

The chain joins TRBV5-6 to TRBJ1-1; 7 bases line up with TRBD1. Per germline, CDR1 SGHDT and CDR2 YYEEEE. The J segment lost 0 bases and the V segment lost 3 bases, leaving 5 bases of the junction unmatched. CDR3 length equals 15 residues. CDR3 amino acids: CASSWGQSLNTEAFF. CDR3 coding DNA: TGTGCCAGCAGCTGGGGACAGAGTTTGAACACTGAAGCTTTCTTT.

The CDR3 DNA reads as TGCAGTGCTAGTATAGACGAAGGGCAGTTCTTC. Translated: CSASIDEGQFF. This chain joins TRBV20-1 and TRBJ2-1, with no clear D. The V end was cut by 3 bases, the J end by 12 bases, with 12 bases between. The germline CDR1 and CDR2 sequences are DFQATT and SNEGSKA (reference sequence). The CDR3 has 11 residues.